This T cell receptor beta chain was identified in a study of response to subunit inactivated influenza vaccine. In its sample, this clonotype was seen a few times. Antigen: not known. TCRdb passed the RT-PCR reads through MiXCR, listing each CDR3 protein once. Here the sample spans about 180,000 distinct CDR3 sequences, around 9% being singletons. Whole-study results and caveats: Authors suggested few new T cells are recruited by each seasonal influenza vaccination.

The sequence was collected from a man in his forties or fifties who received an inactivated influenza vaccine. The source material was non-naive T cells sorted from PBMCs, sampled on the day of vaccination.

DNA of the CDR3: TGTGCCAGCAGCCATGAGAGCTCTGGGGCCAACGTCCTGACTTTC. Translating it yields CASSHESSGANVLTF. This chain connects TRBV12-3 or TRBV12-4 to TRBJ2-6; D remains ambiguous. V was shortened by 6 bases and J by 0 bases, with 9 bases between the two germline ends. There are 15 residues in the CDR3.